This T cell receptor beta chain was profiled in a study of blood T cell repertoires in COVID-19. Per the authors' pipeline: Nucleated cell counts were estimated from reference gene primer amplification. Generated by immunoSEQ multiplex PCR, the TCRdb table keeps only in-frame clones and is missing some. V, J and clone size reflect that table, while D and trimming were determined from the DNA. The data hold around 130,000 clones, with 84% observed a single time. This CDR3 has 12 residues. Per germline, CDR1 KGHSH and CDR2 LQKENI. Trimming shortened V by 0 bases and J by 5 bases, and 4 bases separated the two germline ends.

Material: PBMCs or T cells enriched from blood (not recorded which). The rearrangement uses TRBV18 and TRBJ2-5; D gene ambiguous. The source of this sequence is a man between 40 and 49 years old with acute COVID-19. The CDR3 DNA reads TGTGCCAGCTCACCACCTCTGGAGACCCAGTACTTC. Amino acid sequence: CASSPPLETQYF. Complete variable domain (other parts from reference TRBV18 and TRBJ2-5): NAGVMQNPRHLVRRRGQEARLRCSPMKGHSHVYWYRQLPEEGLKFMVYLQKENIIDESGMPKERFSAEFPKEGPSILRIQQVVRGDSAAYFCASSPPLETQYFGPGTRLLVL.